The 2 T cell receptor beta chains below all came from one sample that was sequenced in a study of cytomegalovirus exposure and HLA in healthy donors. PCR involved 60 Vbeta and 13 Jbeta primers. Only in-frame clones appear in the TCRdb table, and some are missing; sequencing was by immunoSEQ multiplex PCR. Of 90,000 to 120,000 clones detected, less than 75% appear once; the ten largest clones hold approximately 11%. The source material was PBMCs. Receptor source: a man aged 35 to 55 in good health and CMV-seropositive.

The CDR3 loop is CASSDSLAGVDIQYF. CDR3 in DNA: TGCGCCAGCAGTGACTCACTAGCGGGAGTGGACATTCAGTACTTC. The chain employs TRBV10-1 and TRBJ2-4; TRBD2 aligns across 11 bases. CDR1 and CDR2 (germline): WNHNN, SYGVQD (reference sequence). The CDR3 is 15 residues long. V shed 3 bases and J 8 bases; nucleotides not matched to a gene: 6.

This chain joins TRBV4-3 and TRBJ1-5; maybe TRBD1 (5 bases). V lost 0 bases and J 4 bases, leaving 13 bases between the germline ends. The CDR3 covers 16 residues. Per the germline V gene, CDR1 is LGHNA and CDR2 is YSLEER. The CDR3: CASSQEGWGGNQPQHF. CDR3 sequence (DNA): TGCGCCAGCAGCCAAGAGGGTTGGGGGGGAAATCAGCCCCAGCATTTT.